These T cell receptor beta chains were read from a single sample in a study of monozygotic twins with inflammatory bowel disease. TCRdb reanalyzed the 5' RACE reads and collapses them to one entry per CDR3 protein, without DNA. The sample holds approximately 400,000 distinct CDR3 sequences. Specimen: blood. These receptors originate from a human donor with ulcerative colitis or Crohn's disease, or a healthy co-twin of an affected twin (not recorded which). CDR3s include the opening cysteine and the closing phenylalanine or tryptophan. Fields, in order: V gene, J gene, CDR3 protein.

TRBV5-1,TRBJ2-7,CASSAVPTYEQYF
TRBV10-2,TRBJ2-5,CASSERGRETQYF
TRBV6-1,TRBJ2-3,CASSGSGTSDTQYF
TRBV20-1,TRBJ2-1,CSASSHDEQFF
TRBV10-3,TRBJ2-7,CAIRLSGNAYEQYF
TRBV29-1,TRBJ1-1,CSVAQGANTEAFF
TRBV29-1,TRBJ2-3,CSGIAGGTDTQYF
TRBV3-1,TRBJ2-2,CASSQERDRGTGELFF
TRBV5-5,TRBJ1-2,CASSTYRTGKDGYTF
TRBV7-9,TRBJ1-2,CASSLASGESYGYTF
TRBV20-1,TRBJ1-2,CSAYTGTGGRGYTF
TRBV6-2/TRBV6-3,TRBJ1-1,CASRHHRQGNTEAFF
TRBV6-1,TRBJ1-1,CASTLRGETEAFF
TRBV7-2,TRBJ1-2,CASSAKSPYGYTF
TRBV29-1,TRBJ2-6,CSVGNSGANVLTF
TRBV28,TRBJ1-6,CASSSTNSPLHF